One and the same sample provided the 8 T cell receptor beta chains below, sequenced in a study of blood T cell repertoires in COVID-19. The assay was immunoSEQ multiplex PCR, and TCRdb's table has in-frame clones only and misses some. The sample has roughly 80,000 clones; 88% are singletons. Source material: peripheral blood. Receptors were obtained from an elderly woman with acute or convalescent COVID-19.

The chain employs TRBV5-1 and TRBJ2-6, with D tentatively TRBD1 (5 bases). Trimming removed 0 bases from V and 2 bases from J, with 9 bases in between. The CDR3 has 16 amino acids. Germline CDR1 and CDR2: SGHRS and YFSETQ. The CDR3: CASSLVQGTGANVLTF. Here the CDR3 DNA reads TGCGCCAGCAGCTTGGTGCAGGGAACTGGGGCCAACGTCCTGACTTTC.

V gene TRBV5-1 combines with J gene TRBJ1-3; a possible D gene is TRBD1 (5 bases). V was trimmed by 7 bases and J by 0 bases, leaving 17 bases between them. Germline V CDR1 and CDR2: SGHRS, YFSETQ. The CDR3 contains 16 residues. CDR3 nucleotide sequence: TGCGCCAGCGCATTAGGGGACTTCAACTCTGGAAACACCATATATTTT. Its translation: CASALGDFNSGNTIYF. The full variable domain, rest sourced from reference TRBV5-1 and TRBJ1-3, is KAGVTQTPRYLIKTRGQQVTLSCSPISGHRSVSWYQQTPGQGLQFLFEYFSETQRNKGNFPGRFSGRQFSNSRSEMNVSTLELGDSALYLCASALGDFNSGNTIYFGEGSWLTVV.

The V and J genes are TRBV5-6 and TRBJ2-3; the match to TRBD2 covers 8 bases. The CDR3 covers 17 residues. Germline-derived CDR1 and CDR2 are SGHDT and YYEEEE. With 0 bases clipped from V and 0 bases from J, the junction kept 6 bases outside the gene matches. The CDR3 DNA reads TGTGCCAGCAGCTTGGTAGCATCTAGCGGGAGCACAGATACGCAGTATTTT. This gives the protein CASSLVASSGSTDTQYF.

The rearrangement links TRBV5-6 to TRBJ2-3; the D gene is possibly TRBD2 (6 bases). The CDR3 runs 14 residues. The germline V gene has CDR1 SGHDT and CDR2 YYEEEE. The ends were cut back, 0 bases at V and 2 bases at J, with 7 bases in the middle. DNA of the CDR3: TGTGCCAGCAGCTTGGGACTAGTCACAGATACGCAGTATTTT. Its protein product is CASSLGLVTDTQYF.

Points on this clone: At one of its ends the junction is not consistent with the germline gene, which may arise from a read error. The chain couples TRBV7-7 to TRBJ2-1; 9 bases fit TRBD2. This CDR3 is 16 amino acids long. The germline CDR1 and CDR2 sequences are SSHAT and FNYEAQ (reference sequence). CDR3 in amino acids: CASSSGVAGGQGEQFF. The CDR3 nucleotides are TGTGCTAGCAGCTCGGGAGTGGCGGGGGGGCAGGGTGAGCAGTTCTTC.

This clone has only a few counts. The rearrangement links TRBV29-1 to TRBJ1-1; 9 positions agree with TRBD1. This CDR3 comprises 13 residues. Germline V gene sequence: CDR1 SQVTM, CDR2 ANQGSEA. V lost 6 bases to trimming and J lost 4 bases; unmatched junction nucleotides: 6. CDR3 sequence reads: CSVGDRVITEAFF. The CDR3, as DNA: TGCAGCGTGGGGGACAGGGTTATCACTGAAGCTTTCTTT.

This clone has a single count. This chain uses TRBV19 with TRBJ2-7, with a tentative D call TRBD1 (6 bases). Deletions cut 1 base from V and 2 bases from J, with 9 bases between. Per germline, CDR1 LNHDA and CDR2 SQIVND (reference sequence). The CDR3 totals 14 residues. The CDR3 protein is CASSIATGTYEQYF. Here the CDR3 DNA reads TGTGCCAGTAGTATAGCGACAGGCACCTACGAGCAGTACTTC.

The chain uses TRBV27 and TRBJ1-2; a weak D match, TRBD1 (6 bases). The CDR3 loop spans 17 amino acids. Trimming removed 0 bases at V and 6 bases at J, with 20 bases between. Germline CDR1 reads MNHEY; CDR2 reads SMNVEV (reference sequence). This CDR3 reads CASSLSFGFGGLNGYTF. The CDR3 nucleotides read TGTGCCAGCAGTTTATCGTTTGGGTTTGGGGGCCTCAATGGCTACACCTTC.